This is a list of T cell receptor beta chains from one sample in a study of blood T cell repertoires in COVID-19. The assay was immunoSEQ multiplex PCR, and TCRdb's table has in-frame clones only and misses some. The table records fewer than 400,000 clones, 85% to 90% of them present only once. The sequencing input was PBMCs or T cells enriched from blood (not recorded which). The source is a woman aged 25 to 39 who had recovered from COVID-19. CDR3s include the opening cysteine and the closing phenylalanine or tryptophan. The order of the fields is D gene, V gene, J gene, CDR3 protein. D genes are given only for firm matches.

NA	TRBV5-1	TRBJ1-4	CASSSTGGCGKNCFF
TRBD1	TRBV7-3	TRBJ1-2	CASSSTGQGTYGYTF
TRBD1	TRBV27	TRBJ2-7	CASKARPGQGIDEQYF
NA	TRBV10-1	TRBJ1-2	CASSLPGNYGYTF
TRBD1	TRBV20-1	TRBJ1-2	CSASSGQTYGYTF
NA	TRBV5-1	TRBJ2-7	CASSLSGLSYEQYF
NA	TRBV7-9	TRBJ1-2	CASSTRQSYGYTF
TRBD1	TRBV29-1	TRBJ2-5	CSVGGDRVNQETQYF
NA	TRBV7-2	TRBJ1-2	CASSLDRGNLPGYTF
NA	TRBV6-5	TRBJ1-2	CASSQIYAGYGYTF
TRBD1	TRBV2	TRBJ1-1	CATRYRGNTEAFF
NA	TRBV10-1	TRBJ1-4	CASSESKGDNEKLFF
TRBD2	TRBV19	TRBJ2-7	CASSVMGGIGGSEQYF
TRBD1	TRBV11-1	TRBJ2-7	CASSLTGDREQYF
NA	TRBV6-1	TRBJ1-3	CASSEVSPRAARGNTIYF
NA	TRBV2	TRBJ2-5	CASRGGFQETQYF
TRBD2	TRBV29-1	TRBJ2-3	CSVGWTSGSLGTQYF
NA	TRBV29-1	TRBJ1-2	CSEGPRDSLRGYGYTF
TRBD1	TRBV7-9	TRBJ1-3	CASSSSQGASSGNTIYF
NA	TRBV27	TRBJ1-1	CASRRGGGNTEAFF
TRBD1	TRBV7-2	TRBJ1-2	CASSLGPGGRGYTF
TRBD2	TRBV27	TRBJ2-3	CASRGAGVSGIRTDTQYF
NA	TRBV19	TRBJ2-3	CASSIFLSVTDTQYF
NA	TRBV5-1	TRBJ1-1	CASSPGHLNTEAFF
NA	TRBV10-3	TRBJ2-1	CAISTAGEQFF
NA	TRBV5-1	TRBJ2-1	CASSPAGGSYNEQFF
NA	TRBV20-1	TRBJ1-3	CSASVVSGNTIYF
TRBD1	TRBV19	TRBJ1-3	CASRGKGQGFSGNTIYF
NA	TRBV5-1	TRBJ1-1	CASSLGLRGSEAFF
TRBD2	TRBV6-5	TRBJ2-3	CASRQSLAGADTQYF
NA	TRBV12-3/TRBV12-4	TRBJ1-4	CASSFSDEKLFF
TRBD1	TRBV5-1	TRBJ1-4	CASSTGTATNEKLFF
TRBD1	TRBV29-1	TRBJ2-1	CSQTGTEYNEQFF
TRBD2	TRBV9	TRBJ2-1	CASSPSGTGGSYNEQFF
NA	TRBV19	TRBJ1-2	CASRRLPYGYTF
TRBD1	TRBV5-5	TRBJ2-7	CASSFDRDLGRPYEQYF
NA	TRBV28	TRBJ1-2	CASSSALTGRGYTF
TRBD2	TRBV10-1	TRBJ2-3	CASSGVGGRLLAADTQYF
TRBD1	TRBV19	TRBJ2-3	CASSPGTGRADTQYF
NA	TRBV14	TRBJ1-6	CASSQYRNSPLHF
TRBD1	TRBV5-6	TRBJ2-2	CASSLGTGRTTGELFF
NA	TRBV5-1	TRBJ2-5	CASSLDAWETQYF
TRBD1	TRBV18	TRBJ1-2	CASSTGQGVWGYTF
NA	TRBV27	TRBJ1-4	CASSRKQGSNEKLFF
NA	TRBV7-9	TRBJ1-5	CASSLGSSQPQHF
TRBD1	TRBV9	TRBJ1-4	CASSSGDSNEKLFF
TRBD1	TRBV5-1	TRBJ1-2	CASTLNPIRDRGEANYGYTF
NA	TRBV11-3	TRBJ2-2	CASSRPSGELFF
NA	TRBV27	TRBJ1-4	CASSLPGPKLFF
NA	TRBV3-1/TRBV3-2	TRBJ1-2	CASSQDSEGRGYTF
NA	TRBV3-1/TRBV3-2	TRBJ1-5	CASSQGVGVGNQPQHF
TRBD1	TRBV10-3	TRBJ1-6	CAISLYAGQGNKGSPLHF
NA	TRBV19	TRBJ1-1	CASSIVVDTEAFF
TRBD1	TRBV7-9	TRBJ1-4	CASSPTQGLNEKLFF